The rows below give T cell receptor beta chains drawn from one sample of a study of T cells in Graves' hyperthyroidism and ophthalmopathy. TCRdb itself ran the multiplex PCR reads through MiXCR, one entry per CDR3 protein. This sample yields approximately 600,000 distinct CDR3 sequences, of which 15% to 20% are seen a single time; around 4% belongs to the top ten. The sample comprised blood. These receptors originate from a woman aged 25-40 years with Graves' hyperthyroidism. The CDR3 runs from the conserved cysteine through the conserved F or W. D genes are given only for firm matches. Clone size is shown for a subset of rows, as once, few, many or a class of expanded clone.

TRBV28	TRBJ1-1	.	many	CASSLLINTEAFF	TGTGCCAGCAGTTTACTCATAAACACTGAAGCTTTCTTT
TRBV7-2	TRBJ1-1	.	many	CASSSGGGQLNTEAFF	TGTGCCAGCAGCTCCGGGGGGGGGCAGTTGAACACTGAAGCTTTCTTT
TRBV29-1	TRBJ2-5	.	few	CSVRERETQYF	TGCAGCGTAAGGGAGCGAGAGACCCAGTACTTC
TRBV28	TRBJ1-2	.	many	CASSRPSSYYGYTF	TGTGCCAGCAGCCGACCTTCGAGTTACTATGGCTACACCTTC
TRBV7-9	TRBJ2-7	TRBD2	.	CASSPSAGAYEQYF	TGTGCCAGCAGCCCCTCAGCGGGAGCCTACGAGCAGTACTTC
TRBV19	TRBJ2-1	TRBD2	.	CASSIGASGYNEQFF	TGTGCCAGTAGTATAGGGGCTAGCGGATACAATGAGCAGTTCTTC
TRBV2	TRBJ2-4	TRBD1	few	CASCPRTGSSFLRENIQYF	TGTGCCAGTTGCCCCCGGACAGGGAGTAGTTTTTTGCGAGAAAACATTCAGTACTTC
TRBV2	TRBJ2-6	TRBD1	many	CARSEGQGSGANVLTF	TGTGCCAGAAGCGAGGGACAGGGCTCTGGGGCCAACGTCCTGACTTTC
TRBV7-2	TRBJ2-1	TRBD2	many	CASSVAGIYNEQFF	TGTGCCAGCAGCGTAGCGGGAATCTACAATGAGCAGTTCTTC
TRBV4-3	TRBJ2-1	TRBD2	.	CASSQVAGAENEQFF	TGCGCCAGCAGCCAAGTTGCGGGAGCGGAAAATGAGCAGTTCTTC
TRBV28	TRBJ1-4	.	many	CASGALAGNEKLFF	TGTGCCAGCGGGGCCCTGGCGGGTAATGAAAAACTGTTTTTT
TRBV5-6	TRBJ2-5	.	few	CASSLGPGVTQYF	TGTGCCAGCAGCTTGGGCCCAGGAGTCACCCAGTACTTC
TRBV24-1	TRBJ2-7	TRBD1	many	CATSDPGTGGHEQYF	TGTGCCACCAGTGATCCAGGGACAGGGGGCCACGAGCAGTACTTC
TRBV7-2	TRBJ2-7	TRBD2	many	CASSPSGSNYEQYF	TGTGCCAGCAGCCCTAGCGGGAGTAACTACGAGCAGTACTTC
TRBV13	TRBJ2-1	TRBD2	few	CASSFPTSAANEQFF	TGTGCCAGCAGCTTTCCGACTAGCGCAGCTAATGAGCAGTTCTTC
TRBV6-1	TRBJ2-3	.	many	CASSENGGDTQYF	TGTGCCAGCAGTGAAAACGGCGGGGATACGCAGTATTTT
TRBV20-1	TRBJ2-7	TRBD2	.	CSARAWGGDEQYF	TGCAGTGCTAGAGCTTGGGGGGGAGACGAGCAGTACTTC
TRBV6-1	TRBJ2-1	TRBD1	few	CASSETGGSEQFF	TGTGCCAGCAGTGAAACAGGGGGTTCTGAGCAGTTCTTC
TRBV5-6	TRBJ2-3	.	many	CASSLAPDTQYF	TGTGCCAGCAGCTTGGCGCCAGATACGCAGTATTTT
TRBV12-5	TRBJ2-1	TRBD2	many	CASGGLAGVGNEQFF	TGTGCTAGTGGTGGACTAGCGGGAGTGGGAAATGAGCAGTTCTTC
TRBV12-3/TRBV12-4	TRBJ1-1	.	.	CASLTTGGDTEAFF	TGTGCCAGCCTTACCACGGGAGGGGACACTGAAGCTTTCTTT
TRBV11-1	TRBJ2-1	.	many	CASSFEGFEQFF	TGTGCCAGCAGCTTCGAGGGCTTCGAGCAGTTCTTC
TRBV9	TRBJ2-5	.	.	CASSVKYF	TGTGCCAGCAGCGTGAAGTACTTC
TRBV27	TRBJ2-7	.	few	CASSHQGNEQYF	TGTGCCAGCAGTCATCAGGGCAACGAGCAGTACTTC
TRBV2	TRBJ2-5	.	many	CASEGRGRGTQYF	TGTGCCAGCGAGGGACGGGGCCGGGGGACCCAGTACTTC
TRBV5-1	TRBJ2-1	TRBD1	.	CASSQGQGIGFNEQFF	TGCGCCAGCAGCCAGGGACAGGGGATAGGTTTCAATGAGCAGTTCTTC
TRBV19	TRBJ2-1	TRBD2	.	CASSKLAGGINEQFF	TGTGCCAGTAGTAAACTAGCGGGAGGAATCAATGAGCAGTTCTTC
TRBV11-2	TRBJ1-6	.	many	CASSFGGWDSPLHF	TGTGCCAGCAGCTTTGGAGGATGGGATTCACCCCTCCACTTT
TRBV7-9	TRBJ1-2	.	many	CASRNLNYGYTF	TGTGCCAGCCGGAACCTTAACTATGGCTACACCTTC
TRBV28	TRBJ2-7	.	many	CASSLRGDTSVEQYF	TGTGCCAGCAGTTTAAGAGGGGACACTTCCGTCGAGCAGTACTTC
TRBV28	TRBJ1-3	.	.	CASSLDYETGNTIYF	TGTGCCAGCAGTTTGGACTACGAAACTGGAAACACCATATATTTT
TRBV28	TRBJ2-3	.	many	CASTRTNTQYF	TGTGCCAGCACCCGAACGAATACGCAGTATTTT
TRBV11-2	TRBJ2-1	TRBD2	many	CASSAGTSGFNEQFF	TGTGCCAGCAGCGCCGGGACTAGCGGGTTCAATGAGCAGTTCTTC
TRBV6-2/TRBV6-3	TRBJ1-5	.	many	CASRDSPNQPQHF	TGTGCCAGCAGGGACAGTCCCAATCAGCCCCAGCATTTT
TRBV6-1	TRBJ1-5	TRBD1	many	CASSEGQGLSNQPQHF	TGTGCCAGCAGTGAAGGACAGGGGTTAAGCAATCAGCCCCAGCATTTT
TRBV5-5	TRBJ2-7	.	many	CASSFTGDAGYEQYF	TGTGCCAGCAGCTTCACCGGGGACGCCGGCTACGAGCAGTACTTC
TRBV20-1	TRBJ1-2	TRBD1	many	CSASGDSRTSYGYTF	TGCAGTGCTAGTGGGGACAGCCGAACCTCCTATGGCTACACCTTC
TRBV20-1	TRBJ2-3	TRBD2	.	CSAPQTSALADTQYF	TGCAGTGCTCCCCAGACTAGCGCATTAGCAGATACGCAGTATTTT
TRBV2	TRBJ2-4	TRBD2	few	CASRLSLAGLAKNIQYF	TGTGCCAGCAGGCTATCACTAGCGGGGCTAGCCAAAAACATTCAGTACTTC
TRBV6-1	TRBJ2-7	TRBD2	many	CASSEAHPPGGSYEQYF	TGTGCCAGCAGTGAAGCGCACCCACCCGGCGGGAGCTACGAGCAGTACTTC
TRBV28	TRBJ2-6	.	.	CASSSGPLSGANVLTF	TGTGCCAGCAGTTCAGGGCCTCTTTCTGGGGCCAACGTCCTGACTTTC
TRBV10-1	TRBJ2-2	TRBD1	many	CASSDPRQGNTGELFF	TGCGCCAGCAGTGATCCACGACAGGGGAACACCGGGGAGCTGTTTTTT
TRBV5-1	TRBJ2-6	.	many	CAARPEYVSGANVLTF	TGCGCCGCCAGGCCGGAATACGTGTCTGGGGCCAACGTCCTGACTTTC
TRBV4-3	TRBJ2-7	.	.	CASSHDTGVSYEQYF	TGCGCCAGCAGCCACGATACAGGAGTCTCCTACGAGCAGTACTTC
TRBV19	TRBJ2-2	TRBD2	.	CASRPRTSGRASGELFF	TGTGCCAGTAGGCCTCGGACTAGCGGGAGGGCCTCCGGGGAGCTGTTTTTT
TRBV13	TRBJ2-7	TRBD1	.	CASSFAGGFRSYEQYF	TGTGCCAGCAGCTTTGCAGGGGGTTTCCGCTCCTACGAGCAGTACTTC
TRBV30	TRBJ2-7	TRBD1	many	CAWSAGQGSHEQYF	TGTGCCTGGAGTGCGGGACAGGGGTCCCACGAGCAGTACTTC
TRBV12-3/TRBV12-4	TRBJ1-1	.	many	CASSLAAGSGKAFF	TGTGCCAGCAGTTTAGCTGCTGGGTCGGGAAAAGCTTTCTTT
TRBV12-3/TRBV12-4	TRBJ1-2	TRBD1	many	CASSDRGANGYTF	TGTGCCAGCAGTGACAGGGGGGCCAATGGCTACACCTTC
TRBV18	TRBJ1-3	TRBD1	.	CASSPDRGVGNTIYF	TGTGCCAGCTCACCGGACAGGGGGGTCGGAAACACCATATATTTT